A selection of T cell receptor beta chains follows, all from one sample in a study of T-cell memory formation after mild COVID-19. A single record per CDR3 protein comes from TCRdb applying MiXCR to the 5' RACE reads. The table shows roughly 170,000 distinct CDR3 sequences, with about a fifth occurring only once. Material for sequencing was PBMCs or a T cell subset sorted from them (not recorded which). Source of these receptors: an adult woman who had mild COVID-19 (a few samples of this study predate the infection). Cell type and time point are not known. Each CDR3 is given with its conserved first and last residue. D genes are given only for firm matches. Size tells how often a clone was seen (once, few, many) or the class of an expanded clone, and some rows leave it out.

>TRBJ2-7|NA|many|TRBV30
TGTGCCTGGAAGGGGGGAGGGAGCTCCTACGAGCAGTACTTC
CAWKGGGSSYEQYF
>TRBJ1-1|NA|NA|TRBV4-1
TGCGCCAGCAGCCAAGGTTCGGCAGCTGAAGCTTTCTTT
CASSQGSAAEAFF
>TRBJ2-3|TRBD2|NA|TRBV6-5
TGTGCCAGCAGTTACTTGGTAGCGGGGGGCGTGGATACGCAGTATTTT
CASSYLVAGGVDTQYF
>TRBJ2-3|TRBD2|many|TRBV14
TGTGCCAGCAGCCAAGGATATAGCGGGGGGGCAGATACGCAGTATTTT
CASSQGYSGGADTQYF
>TRBJ2-2|NA|NA|TRBV7-9
TGTGCCAGCAGAACCTCCACCGGGGAGCTGTTTTTT
CASRTSTGELFF
>TRBJ2-2|NA|many|TRBV9
TGTGCCAGCAGCGTAGCTTCGGGGCGCGGGGAGCTGTTTTTT
CASSVASGRGELFF
>TRBJ2-7|NA|few|TRBV28
TGTGCCAGCAGTCAGGGGACCGCTGAATTTACCTACGAGCAGTACTTC
CASSQGTAEFTYEQYF
>TRBJ1-5|NA|NA|TRBV7-8
TGTGCCAGCAGCTTAGACAGGGTGCATCAGCCCCAGCATTTT
CASSLDRVHQPQHF
>TRBJ2-4|NA|few|TRBV3-1
TGTGCCAGCAGCCCCCCCGGGACCGTCGACTACATTCAGTACTTC
CASSPPGTVDYIQYF
>TRBJ2-1|NA|NA|TRBV6-6
TGTGCCAGCAGTTCCGGGGTTGATGAGCAGTTCTTC
CASSSGVDEQFF
>TRBJ1-1|NA|few|TRBV6-5
TGTGCCAGCAGTTACGAAACATATGACCTTCTCGGCACTGAAGCTTTCTTT
CASSYETYDLLGTEAFF
>TRBJ1-1|NA|few|TRBV27
TGTGCCAGCACACCCGGGACACAGAACACTGAAGCTTTCTTT
CASTPGTQNTEAFF
>TRBJ2-5|NA|NA|TRBV21-1
TGTGCCAGCAGCCCCGGGAGGCTTTCGGAAGAGACCCAGTACTTC
CASSPGRLSEETQYF
>TRBJ2-3|NA|NA|TRBV20-1
TGCAGTGCTCCGGGCCGGGCAGATACGCAGTATTTT
CSAPGRADTQYF
>TRBJ2-7|NA|NA|TRBV24-1
TGTGCCACCAGTGATCCGGGGCGCAGCTCCTACGAGCAGTACTTC
CATSDPGRSSYEQYF